This T cell receptor beta chain was captured in a study of CD8 T cells in Susac syndrome. Reverse transcription of 0.5 to 1 ug RNA used random hexamers. The method of amplification for TCR beta CDR3 was immunoSEQ multiplex PCR, covering 54 Vbeta and 13 Jbeta. TCRdb reanalysed the immunoSEQ multiplex PCR reads using MiXCR and keeps one entry per CDR3 protein. The data hold around 90,000 distinct CDR3 sequences, with roughly 96% observed a single time. The CDR3 runs 15 residues. The V and J ends lost 4 bases and 4 bases respectively, with 17 bases between them. Per germline, CDR1 GTSNPN and CDR2 SVGIG (reference sequence).

The receptor's source is a human donor with Susac syndrome. The genes are TRBV30 and TRBJ1-5; D gene uncertain. Material: CD8+ T cells from PBMCs. CDR3 amino acids: CAWMDPNKPNQPQHF. As DNA, the CDR3 is TGTGCCTGGATGGACCCCAACAAGCCTAATCAGCCCCAGCATTTT.